A single TCR beta chain is shown here with its context. Mouse gene names and germline throughout. The read ends 1 residue shy of where the CDR3 ends; the end is completed using the germline J gene. Time point: mouse harvest day 14 after allogeneic transplant. The graft held 10^6 splenic CD5+ T cells and 10^7 T-cell-depleted bone marrow cells. This mouse GVHD model was MHC-mismatched B6 to BALB/c, profiled day 7 or 14. V was cut by 6 bases and J by 4 bases, with 13 bases left in between. Germline V CDR1 and CDR2: SGHND, FRSKSL. This CDR3 comprises 13 residues. This specimen comes from a study of tissue T cells after allogeneic stem cell transplantation. Data came from immunoSEQ multiplex PCR; TCRdb stores just in-frame clones and leaves some out. Among a few thousand clones, 40% to 60% were seen once, and the ten largest hold roughly 40%.

The clonotype comes from a female BALB/c mouse given C57BL/6 T cells with graft-versus-host disease after an allogeneic hematopoietic cell transplant. Sequencing was done on a sample of gut tissue. The chain joins TRBV15 to TRBJ2-7; the D gene is possibly TRBD2 (6 bases). The CDR3 is CASSDGTFYEQYF. The sequenced part of the CDR3 DNA is TGTGCCAGCAGCGACGGGACTTTTTATGAACAGTAC.